A single sample is the source of the 13 T cell receptor beta chains below, sequenced in a study of post-analysis software for immune sequencing data. Overall study findings and caveats: Included in a set of about 5 TRBV segments more frequent in patients than controls were TRBV5-6, TRBV5-1 and TRBV20-1.

These receptors are not linked to any known antigen. Incorporated into the TCR beta cDNA libraries were unique molecular identifiers, which served to reduce PCR and sequencing biases. One entry per CDR3 protein results from TCRdb running MiXCR on the PCR reads. The sample includes 380,000 or so distinct CDR3 sequences, less than 40% seen only once; the top ten take 13%. Material: blood. These receptors were obtained from a girl between 5 and 17 years old with multiple sclerosis.

This clonotype showed up just a few times. The chain is built from TRBV20-1 and TRBJ2-5, with a tentative D call TRBD2 (6 bases). The CDR3 sequence is 13 residues long. Germline-derived CDR1 and CDR2 are DFQATT and SNEGSKA (reference sequence). Trimming removed 3 bases at V and 2 bases at J, with 10 bases between. DNA of the CDR3: TGCAGTGCTAGCTCGGGAGTTCAAGAGACCCAGTACTTC. Its translation: CSASSGVQETQYF.

This clonotype occurred a few times. V is TRBV7-9 and J is TRBJ1-4; 8 nucleotides agree with TRBD1. The germline V gene encodes CDR1 SEHNR and CDR2 FQNEAQ (reference sequence). Trimming took 2 bases from V and 7 from J; bases not matched to a gene: 3. The CDR3 length is 14 residues. CDR3 DNA: TGTGCCAGCAGCTTACCCAGGGGGCCTGAAAAACTGTTTTTT. Its translation is CASSLPRGPEKLFF.

This clonotype was observed a few times. CDR3 sequence (DNA): TGTGCCAGCAGTTACACGGGACAGACAACCGGGGAGCTGTTTTTT. Its protein product is CASSYTGQTTGELFF. This chain uses TRBV6-6 with TRBJ2-2, with 7 bases lining up with TRBD1. Trimming took 2 bases from V and 5 from J; bases not matched to a gene: 5. The CDR3 sequence is 15 residues long. CDR1 MNHNY and CDR2 SVGAGI come from the germline V gene (reference sequence).

The V and J genes are TRBV15 and TRBJ1-4; D gene uncertain. There are 14 residues in the CDR3. V was shortened by 3 bases and J by 6 bases, with 11 bases between the two germline ends. Germline V CDR1 and CDR2: LNHNV, YYDKDF (reference sequence). CDR3 nucleotides: TGTGCCACCAGCAGTTACGCGACCGATGAAAAACTGTTTTTT. It encodes CATSSYATDEKLFF.

The CDR3 DNA is TGTGCCAGCAGCCAGGCCGGGGAGCTGTTTTTT. Translation gives CASSQAGELFF. The chain recombines TRBV3-1 with TRBJ2-2; D not certain. Looked up from germline, CDR1 is LGHDT and CDR2 is YNNKEL (reference sequence). V dropped 3 bases and J dropped 6 bases, with 2 bases sitting between them. The CDR3 spans 11 residues.

The V gene is TRBV5-1, the J gene TRBJ1-2; 8 bases fit TRBD1. The CDR3 extends over 15 amino acids. The germline gives CDR1 SGHRS, CDR2 YFSETQ. The ends lost 4 bases at V and 8 bases at J; junction bases unmatched: 13. The DNA of the CDR3 is TGCGCCAGCAGCGGAGGACAGGGAGAATCCGACGGCTACACCTTC. Amino acid sequence: CASSGGQGESDGYTF.

The chain couples TRBV5-5 to TRBJ1-2; 7 bases are shared with TRBD1. V lost 4 bases, J lost 4 bases, and 7 bases stayed unmatched. Germline CDR1 and CDR2: SGHKS and YYEKEE (reference sequence). The CDR3 is made up of 14 amino acids. CDR3 in amino acids: CASSLRDRTYGYTF. The CDR3 region has the DNA TGTGCCAGCAGCCTTCGGGACAGAACCTATGGCTACACCTTC.

The CDR3 here is CASSQEVSYNEQFF. DNA of the CDR3: TGCGCCAGCAGCCAAGAGGTCTCGTACAATGAGCAGTTCTTC. The rearrangement joins TRBV4-3 to TRBJ2-1; D gene uncertain. V was trimmed by 0 bases and J by 4 bases, leaving 7 bases between them. In germline, CDR1 is LGHNA, CDR2 YSLEER. The CDR3 runs to 14 residues.

This clonotype was recorded a few times. The V call is TRBV6-2 or TRBV6-3, the J call TRBJ1-5; no clear D. V lost 4 bases and J lost 7, with 14 bases in between. Germline V gene lookup returns CDR1 MNHEY and CDR2 SVGEGT. The CDR3 totals 14 residues. CDR3 coding DNA: TGTGCCAGCAGTTCCCACACGTCTAGCCAGCCCCAGCATTTT. It specifies CASSSHTSSQPQHF.

This clonotype has just one count. The V and J genes are TRBV28 and TRBJ2-1, with D possibly matching TRBD2 (6 bases). The CDR3 runs 14 residues. Germline-derived CDR1 and CDR2 are MDHEN and SYDVKM. V lost 9 bases and J lost 9, with 21 bases in between. This CDR3 is CASTLGGATVEQFF. DNA for the CDR3: TGTGCCAGTACCCTCGGAGGGGCCACGGTTGAGCAGTTCTTC.

This clonotype was observed a few times. This chain joins TRBV7-2 and TRBJ2-7, with D possibly matching TRBD2 (7 bases). Germline V lookup: CDR1 SGHTA, CDR2 FQGNSA. V lost 2 bases, J lost 1 base, and 12 bases lay in between. This CDR3 comprises 15 residues. In DNA, the CDR3 is TGTGCCAGCAGCTTACGCGGGGGCACTTCCTACGAGCAGTACTTC. Translation: CASSLRGGTSYEQYF.

The rearrangement links TRBV5-1 to TRBJ2-2, with 8 bases aligning to TRBD2. CDR3 length equals 19 residues. In germline, CDR1 is SGHRS, CDR2 YFSETQ. V lost 2 bases, J lost 2 bases, and 14 bases stayed unmatched. The CDR3 spells CASSFGSLSGGENTGELFF. The CDR3 DNA sequence: TGCGCCAGCAGCTTCGGGTCTTTAAGCGGGGGCGAAAACACCGGGGAGCTGTTTTTT.

This clonotype was detected only a few times. The genes are TRBV4-1 and TRBJ1-5; D gene ambiguous. The CDR3 covers 16 residues. V was shortened by 2 bases and J by 2 bases, with 13 bases between the two germline ends. The germline gives CDR1 MGHRA, CDR2 YSYEKL. CDR3 protein: CASSQRPGYRNQPQHF. For the CDR3, the DNA is TGCGCCAGCAGCCAACGACCGGGGTACCGCAATCAGCCCCAGCATTTT.